This note documents a single T cell receptor beta chain sequence. Its antigen is not identified. The sample originates from a study of cytomegalovirus exposure and HLA in healthy donors. The study, taken as a whole, reports: Analysis was carried out at a later point, and it linked a missense DCLRE1C variant to TCR beta V- and J-gene trimming. Analyses of presence and absence presupposed an approximately uniform sequencing depth across donors.

CDR1 and CDR2 (germline): SGHRS, YFSETQ. This CDR3 has 18 amino acids. The V segment lost 0 bases and the J segment 3 bases; nucleotides outside the gene matches: 10. Primers included in the PCR were 60 Vbeta and 13 Jbeta primers. Clones were read by immunoSEQ multiplex PCR, and TCRdb kept only the in-frame ones, dropping some. The specimen's table records 55,000 to 85,000 clones. What was sequenced was PBMCs. The TCR originated in a woman aged 25 to 39 in good health and CMV-seronegative. The chain combines TRBV5-1 with TRBJ2-4; 9 nucleotides agree with TRBD1. This CDR3 is CASSLAAVGQGVKNIQYF. CDR3 coding DNA: TGCGCCAGCAGCTTGGCGGCCGTGGGACAGGGAGTCAAAAACATTCAGTACTTC. The complete variable domain, with remaining parts taken from reference TRBV5-1 and TRBJ2-4, reads KAGVTQTPRYLIKTRGQQVTLSCSPISGHRSVSWYQQTPGQGLQFLFEYFSETQRNKGNFPGRFSGRQFSNSRSEMNVSTLELGDSALYLCASSLAAVGQGVKNIQYFGAGTRLSVL.